The TCR beta chain described here comes from a study of T-cell memory formation after mild COVID-19. Study-wide results and caveats: The appearance of some responding clones in pre-infection memory suggested that cross-reactive memory joined.

Trimming pared 2 bases from V and 5 bases from J, leaving 9 bases between. Germline loops: CDR1 MNHEY, CDR2 SVGAGI. This CDR3 comprises 13 residues. This clonotype has a handful of counts. Its antigen is unidentified. 5'RACE with constant-segment primers built TCRalpha and TCRbeta cDNA libraries with UMIs. TCRdb used MiXCR to reprocess the 5' RACE reads, holding one entry per CDR3 protein. Of about 350,000 distinct CDR3 sequences listed, roughly 13% are singletons. The source material was PBMCs or a T cell subset sorted from them (not recorded which). The clonotype originates from a man between 18 and 29 years old who had mild COVID-19 (a few samples of this study predate the infection). Cell type and time point are not known. The chain is built from TRBV6-5 and TRBJ2-5; D remains ambiguous. The CDR3 coding sequence is TGTGCCAGCAGTTACAACCAGTTCGAGACCCAGTACTTC. It specifies CASSYNQFETQYF.